Below, 9 T cell receptor beta chains from the same sample are listed, as sequenced in a study of CD8 T cells in Susac syndrome. RNA amounts of about 0.5 to 1 ug underwent reverse transcription with random hexamers. TCRdb itself ran the immunoSEQ multiplex PCR reads through MiXCR, one entry per CDR3 protein. The sample contains more than 150,000 distinct CDR3 sequences, around 94% of which appear only once. The sequencing input was CD4+ T cells from PBMCs. Receptor source: a human donor in good health.

This chain joins TRBV3-1 and TRBJ2-5, with a tentative D call TRBD2 (5 bases). Germline loops: CDR1 LGHDT, CDR2 YNNKEL (reference sequence). Trimming removed 2 bases from V and 9 bases from J, with 10 bases in between. CDR3 length equals 12 residues. This CDR3 is CASSQSERPQYF. CDR3 bases: TGTGCCAGCAGCCAAAGTGAGCGGCCCCAGTACTTC.

This chain connects TRBV28 to TRBJ2-7; 7 nucleotides line up with TRBD1. V lost 7 bases and J lost 2; bases outside the gene matches: 8. The CDR3 runs 14 residues. Germline values: CDR1 MDHEN, CDR2 SYDVKM. In DNA, the CDR3 is TGTGCCAGCATTGACAGGGCCAACCCCTACGAGCAGTACTTC. Translated: CASIDRANPYEQYF.

The CDR3 loop reads CASSVDRIYNEQFF. CDR3 DNA: TGTGCCAGCAGTGTCGACAGGATTTACAATGAGCAGTTCTTC. The chain recombines TRBV27 with TRBJ2-1; possible D gene TRBD1, 6 bases. In germline, CDR1 is MNHEY, CDR2 SMNVEV (reference sequence). There are 14 residues in the CDR3. V lost 5 bases and J lost 4, with 12 bases in between.

This clonotype has only one observation. CDR3: CASSLGSGPYNEQFF. The CDR3 DNA is TGCGCCAGCAGCTTGGGATCAGGGCCCTACAATGAGCAGTTCTTC. The chain carries TRBV5-1 and TRBJ2-1; tentatively, D is TRBD1 (5 bases). The V gene's germline CDR1 is SGHRS and CDR2 YFSETQ. The CDR3 has 15 amino acids. Trimming took 0 bases from V and 2 from J, leaving 9 bases between them.

The rearrangement uses TRBV9 and TRBJ1-2; 7 bases map to TRBD1. Germline lookup yields CDR1 SGDLS and CDR2 YYNGEE. The CDR3 sequence is 15 residues long. The trim removed 4 bases at V and 4 bases at J, leaving 10 bases unmatched. In DNA, the CDR3 is TGTGCCAGCAGCCGTACCGGGACAGCCGGCTATGGCTACACCTTC. Its protein product is CASSRTGTAGYGYTF.

V and J are TRBV18 and TRBJ2-6; D is unclear. The length of the CDR3 is 14 residues. The germline gives CDR1 KGHSH, CDR2 LQKENI. The V and J ends lost 4 bases and 0 bases respectively, with 4 bases between them. CDR3: CASSRDSGANVLTF. For the CDR3, the DNA is TGTGCCAGCTCACGAGACTCTGGGGCCAACGTCCTGACTTTC.

The chain joins TRBV7-9 to TRBJ2-3; D unclear. The CDR3 loop spans 12 amino acids. The germline V gene has CDR1 SEHNR and CDR2 FQNEAQ (reference sequence). Trimming left V 4 bases short and J 3 bases short, with 5 bases between. This chain's CDR3 is CASSSWTDTQYF. In DNA, the CDR3 is TGTGCCAGCAGCTCATGGACAGATACGCAGTATTTT.

This clonotype appeared once. The chain links TRBV18 to TRBJ2-7, with 8 bases matching TRBD1. The V segment lost 6 bases and the J segment 3 bases; nucleotides outside the gene matches: 7. Germline CDR1 and CDR2: KGHSH and LQKENI. This CDR3 spans 14 amino acids. The CDR3 bases are TGTGCCAGCTCGCCCCTGGACAGGGACTACGAGCAGTACTTC. This sequence encodes CASSPLDRDYEQYF.

The rearrangement uses TRBV27 and TRBJ1-6; D is perhaps TRBD1 (6 bases). The CDR3 is 15 residues long. Germline CDR1 MNHEY, CDR2 SMNVEV (reference sequence). The V end was cut by 3 bases, the J end by 6 bases, with 12 bases between. Written as DNA, the CDR3 is TGTGCCAGCAGTTTGCTAGGGGGTTCTAATTCACCCCTCCACTTT. This gives the protein CASSLLGGSNSPLHF.